Presented here are 26 T cell receptor beta chains from one specimen sequenced in a study of T-cell memory formation after mild COVID-19. Using its own MiXCR run on the 5' RACE reads, TCRdb lists one record per CDR3 protein. The profile shows about 260,000 distinct CDR3 sequences, less than 9.5% of them singletons. Sequencing was performed on PBMCs or a T cell subset sorted from them (not recorded which). These receptors were taken from a man aged 18 to 29 who had mild COVID-19 (a few samples of this study predate the infection). Cell type and time point are not known.

This clonotype has more than one count but fewer than ten. This chain connects TRBV7-9 to TRBJ2-7; D not resolved. This CDR3 is built from 14 residues. Trimming left V 2 bases short and J 1 base short, with 9 bases between. Germline values: CDR1 SEHNR, CDR2 FQNEAQ (reference sequence). The CDR3 sequence: CASSLSQASYEQYV. In DNA form, the CDR3 reads TGTGCCAGCAGCTTATCGCAGGCATCCTACGAGCAGTACGTC.

The chain couples TRBV28 to TRBJ1-5; D may be TRBD1 (6 bases). Deletions cut 6 bases from V and 4 bases from J, with 13 bases between. There are 14 residues in the CDR3. The germline V gene encodes CDR1 MDHEN and CDR2 SYDVKM. Here the CDR3 reads CASSQWTANQPQHF. The CDR3 nucleotides are TGTGCCAGCAGCCAGTGGACAGCTAATCAGCCCCAGCATTTT.

This chain joins TRBV6-2 or TRBV6-3 and TRBJ1-1; 7 bases are shared with TRBD1. The CDR3 sequence is 15 residues long. Germline CDR1 MNHEY, CDR2 SVGEGT. The trim removed 8 bases at V and 5 bases at J, leaving 14 bases unmatched. This chain's CDR3 is CASDPTERRGTEAFF. In nucleotides, the CDR3 is TGTGCCAGCGACCCCACGGAACGCAGGGGGACTGAAGCTTTCTTT.

This clonotype occurred a few times. The chain is built from TRBV3-1 and TRBJ1-1; D not resolved. V lost 2 bases, J lost 6 bases, and 7 bases lay in between. The CDR3 consists of 12 residues. The germline V gene encodes CDR1 LGHDT and CDR2 YNNKEL (reference sequence). The chain's CDR3 is CASSQRRAEAFF. The CDR3 nucleotides read TGTGCCAGCAGCCAAAGACGGGCTGAAGCTTTCTTT.

The chain has TRBV15 and TRBJ2-1; 8 positions agree with TRBD1. CDR3 size: 17 residues. V dropped 2 bases and J dropped 7; count of bases not matched to a gene: 13. Germline-derived CDR1 and CDR2 are LNHNV and YYDKDF (reference sequence). The DNA of the CDR3 is TGTGCCACCAGCAGATATCAGACAGGGGCCCTTGGTAATGAGCAGTTCTTC. Translated: CATSRYQTGALGNEQFF. Complete variable domain (other parts from reference TRBV15 and TRBJ2-1): DAMVIQNPRYQVTQFGKPVTLSCSQTLNHNVMYWYQQKSSQAPKLLFHYYDKDFNNEADTPDNFQSRRPNTSFCFLDIRSPGLGDTAMYLCATSRYQTGALGNEQFFGPGTRLTVL.

This clonotype was counted many times. The genes are TRBV24-1 and TRBJ2-1; 9 bases align to TRBD1. This CDR3 is built from 16 residues. The J segment lost 5 bases and the V segment lost 3 bases, leaving 7 bases of the junction unmatched. Germline-derived CDR1 and CDR2 are KGHDR and SFDVKD. In nucleotides, the CDR3 is TGTGCCACCAGTGATCCTGACAGGGGGGGAAACAATGAGCAGTTCTTC. Translating it yields CATSDPDRGGNNEQFF.

In its sample, this clonotype was seen many times. The J gene is TRBJ2-6, the V gene TRBV29-1; 7 positions match TRBD1. The CDR3 sequence is 14 residues long. Trimming removed 4 bases from V and 2 bases from J; junction bases left unmatched: 2. Per germline, CDR1 SQVTM and CDR2 ANQGSEA. In nucleotides, the CDR3 is TGCAGCGTTGCCCAGGGGGCTGGGGCCAACGTCCTGACTTTC. This translates into CSVAQGAGANVLTF.

This clonotype appeared a single time. The rearrangement joins TRBV6-5 to TRBJ1-6; TRBD1 matches 8 bases. The CDR3 runs 15 residues. CDR1 and CDR2 (germline): MNHEY, SVGAGI. The trim removed 5 bases at V and 4 bases at J, leaving 4 bases unmatched. CDR3 coding DNA: TGTGCCAGCAGTCCGGACAGGGTTTATAATTCACCCCTCCACTTT. Translated: CASSPDRVYNSPLHF.

V and J are TRBV6-5 and TRBJ2-5; 11 bases map to TRBD1. Trimming at V came to 5 bases and at J to 6 bases, leaving 8 bases not matched to a gene. Germline V gene sequence: CDR1 MNHEY, CDR2 SVGAGI. CDR3 length: 15 amino acids. CDR3 sequence (DNA): TGTGCCAGCAGTCCCGGGACAGGGGGGGGAAAGACCCAGTACTTC. Translation gives CASSPGTGGGKTQYF.

This clonotype was counted only a few times. The chain uses TRBV4-1 and TRBJ2-5; perhaps TRBD1 as D (5 bases). Germline V gives CDR1 MGHRA, CDR2 YSYEKL. This CDR3 contains 14 residues. V lost 4 bases and J lost 2, with 11 bases in between. CDR3 sequence (DNA): TGCGCCAGCAGCCCCCCACAGGTTCAAGAGACCCAGTACTTC. Encoded protein: CASSPPQVQETQYF.

The chain carries TRBV10-3 and TRBJ2-7; TRBD2 matches at 8 bases. There are 15 residues in the CDR3. J gave up 4 bases and V 4 bases, and 9 bases lay outside the gene matches. Per the germline V gene, CDR1 is ENHRY and CDR2 is SYGVKD. CDR3: CAISVRPGGGYEQYF. In nucleotides, the CDR3 is TGTGCCATCAGTGTACGACCCGGGGGGGGGTACGAGCAGTACTTC.

This clonotype was seen ten or more times. V and J are TRBV10-2 and TRBJ1-5, with unresolved D. This CDR3 spans 13 amino acids. CDR1 and CDR2 (germline): WSHSY, SAAADI. Between the trimmed V and J ends, which lost 5 bases and 13 bases, there was a span of 18 bases. The CDR3 reads CASSTLVESPQHF. The CDR3 nucleotides are TGCGCCAGCAGTACCCTCGTGGAGTCTCCTCAGCATTTT.

This clonotype was recorded a few times. The V gene is TRBV7-9, the J gene TRBJ2-1, with no clear D. The CDR3 totals 16 residues. Germline assignment: CDR1 SEHNR and CDR2 FQNEAQ (reference sequence). Trimming removed 1 base at V and 4 bases at J, with 14 bases between. CDR3: CASSLVVARWYNEQFF. CDR3 bases: TGTGCCAGCAGCTTAGTAGTTGCTCGGTGGTACAATGAGCAGTTCTTC.

This clonotype was observed a handful of times. This chain links TRBV20-1 with TRBJ2-5, with 7 bases identical to TRBD1. The germline CDR1 and CDR2 sequences are DFQATT and SNEGSKA (reference sequence). This CDR3 has 15 residues. V shed 3 bases and J 5 bases; nucleotides not matched to a gene: 12. CDR3: CSASGTASTGETQYF. CDR3 DNA: TGCAGTGCTAGTGGGACAGCCTCGACGGGGGAGACCCAGTACTTC.

This clonotype was seen repeatedly, ten times or more. The CDR3 is CAINLGRSTDTQYF. Here the CDR3 DNA reads TGTGCCATCAACCTGGGACGTAGCACAGATACGCAGTATTTT. V gene TRBV10-3 combines with J gene TRBJ2-3; the D call may be TRBD1 or TRBD2 (5 bases each). Germline V lookup: CDR1 ENHRY, CDR2 SYGVKD. Trimming took off 7 bases at V and 0 bases at J, with 11 bases between the two ends. This CDR3 contains 14 residues.

This clonotype has a handful of counts. The chain employs TRBV28 and TRBJ2-3; 7 bases match TRBD1. CDR3 length: 16 residues. The trim removed 3 bases at V and 8 bases at J, leaving 14 bases unmatched. In germline, CDR1 is MDHEN, CDR2 SYDVKM. CDR3 coding DNA: TGTGCCAGCAGTTTTCTCCTCAGACAGGGACGGCCTACGCAGTATTTT. It codes for CASSFLLRQGRPTQYF.

At least ten counts were recorded for this clonotype. V and J are TRBV28 and TRBJ2-3, with TRBD2 matching 10 bases. This CDR3 has 15 amino acids. Trimming cost V 7 bases and J 5 bases; bases outside gene matches: 9. Germline values: CDR1 MDHEN, CDR2 SYDVKM. The CDR3 sequence: CASTTSGVIRDTQYF. The CDR3 coding sequence is TGTGCCAGCACCACTAGCGGGGTAATTCGAGATACGCAGTATTTT.

This clonotype was seen at least ten times. For the CDR3, the DNA is TGTGCCAGCAGCTTACAGTTGAACACTGAAGCTTTCTTT. This encodes CASSLQLNTEAFF. The chain couples TRBV7-8 to TRBJ1-1; D unclear. Per the germline V gene, CDR1 is SGHVS and CDR2 is FQNEAQ. The CDR3 contains 13 residues. Trimming stripped 2 bases from V and 0 bases from J, with 4 bases between.

J is TRBJ2-3 and V is TRBV15; the D gene is possibly TRBD1 (6 bases). With 1 base removed from V and 7 bases from J, the gap between germline ends came to 12 bases. Germline V gene sequence: CDR1 LNHNV, CDR2 YYDKDF (reference sequence). This CDR3 region has 14 residues. The CDR3 bases are TGTGCCACCAGCAGAGTGGGGGCAGCTAATACGCAGTATTTT. Protein: CATSRVGAANTQYF. The full variable domain, rest sourced from reference TRBV15 and TRBJ2-3, is DAMVIQNPRYQVTQFGKPVTLSCSQTLNHNVMYWYQQKSSQAPKLLFHYYDKDFNNEADTPDNFQSRRPNTSFCFLDIRSPGLGDTAMYLCATSRVGAANTQYFGPGTRLTVL.

This clonotype has only a few counts. CDR3 in amino acids: CASILQAGTNYGYTF. As DNA, the CDR3 is TGTGCCAGCATTCTTCAGGCGGGGACTAACTATGGCTACACCTTC. The chain is built from TRBV7-9 and TRBJ1-2; D not resolved. Germline V lookup: CDR1 SEHNR, CDR2 FQNEAQ (reference sequence). Trimming removed 7 bases at V and 0 bases at J, with 15 bases between. The CDR3 sequence is 15 residues long. The variable domain in full, with the rest retrieved from reference TRBV7-9 and TRBJ1-2, is DTGVSQNPRHKITKRGQNVTFRCDPISEHNRLYWYRQTLGQGPEFLTYFQNEAQLEKSRLLSDRFSAERPKGSFSTLEIQRTEQGDSAMYLCASILQAGTNYGYTFGSGTRLTVV.

This clonotype was found a few times. The J gene is TRBJ2-2, the V gene TRBV6-5; D could derive from TRBD1 or TRBD2 (5 bases each). Germline CDR1 and CDR2: MNHEY and SVGAGI. Trimming stripped 0 bases from V and 6 bases from J, with 11 bases between. The CDR3 length is 15 residues. This CDR3 is CASSYSLLGAGELFF. DNA for the CDR3: TGTGCCAGCAGTTACTCACTTCTGGGGGCCGGGGAGCTGTTTTTT.

This clonotype came up a few times. The V and J genes are TRBV12-3 or TRBV12-4 and TRBJ1-5; a possible D gene is TRBD1 (5 bases). The length of the CDR3 is 15 residues. The V end was cut by 6 bases, the J end by 0 bases, with 12 bases between. Here the CDR3 reads CASRAQGVSNQPQHF. Here the CDR3 DNA reads TGTGCCAGCAGGGCGCAGGGAGTTAGCAATCAGCCCCAGCATTTT.

This clonotype came up a few times. The V call is TRBV5-1, the J call TRBJ1-1; D remains ambiguous. CDR1 and CDR2 from the germline V gene are SGHRS and YFSETQ. This CDR3 contains 17 residues. Trimming stripped 3 bases from V and 0 bases from J, with 18 bases between. Here the CDR3 DNA reads TGCGCCAGCAGCTCCTTAGATTTCGACTCAGTGAACACTGAAGCTTTCTTT. The encoded protein is CASSSLDFDSVNTEAFF.

In this sample, this clonotype turned up many times. V and J are TRBV20-1 and TRBJ2-5; 9 bases are shared with TRBD2. This CDR3 spans 14 amino acids. Germline lookup yields CDR1 DFQATT and CDR2 SNEGSKA (reference sequence). V lost 5 bases, J lost 5 bases, and 9 bases stayed unmatched. This CDR3 reads CSAEIAGVGETQYF. The CDR3 DNA reads as TGCAGTGCTGAGATAGCGGGGGTCGGCGAGACCCAGTACTTC.

In this sample, this clonotype turned up many times. This chain connects TRBV5-1 to TRBJ2-5, with a weak D call TRBD2 (5 bases). The germline V gene encodes CDR1 SGHRS and CDR2 YFSETQ. V lost 4 bases and J 0 bases, leaving 10 bases between the germline ends. The CDR3 has 14 residues. CDR3 coding DNA: TGCGCCAGCAGCGTCCCGGGGAACCAAGAGACCCAGTACTTC. This gives the protein CASSVPGNQETQYF. The whole variable domain, remainder taken from reference TRBV5-1 and TRBJ2-5, is KAGVTQTPRYLIKTRGQQVTLSCSPISGHRSVSWYQQTPGQGLQFLFEYFSETQRNKGNFPGRFSGRQFSNSRSEMNVSTLELGDSALYLCASSVPGNQETQYFGPGTRLLVL.

This clonotype was counted only a few times. V gene TRBV5-5 combines with J gene TRBJ1-5, with 10 bases lining up with TRBD1. With 4 bases clipped from V and 6 bases from J, the junction kept 4 bases outside the gene matches. Germline V CDR1 and CDR2: SGHKS, YYEKEE (reference sequence). CDR3 length: 14 amino acids. In DNA form, the CDR3 reads TGTGCCAGCAGCCCCGGGACAGGGGCTCAGCCCCAGCATTTT. Encoded protein: CASSPGTGAQPQHF. Drawing the rest from reference TRBV5-5 and TRBJ1-5, the complete variable domain is DAGVTQSPTHLIKTRGQQVTLRCSPISGHKSVSWYQQVLGQGPQFIFQYYEKEERGRGNFPDRFSARQFPNYSSELNVNALLLGDSALYLCASSPGTGAQPQHFGDGTRLSIL.